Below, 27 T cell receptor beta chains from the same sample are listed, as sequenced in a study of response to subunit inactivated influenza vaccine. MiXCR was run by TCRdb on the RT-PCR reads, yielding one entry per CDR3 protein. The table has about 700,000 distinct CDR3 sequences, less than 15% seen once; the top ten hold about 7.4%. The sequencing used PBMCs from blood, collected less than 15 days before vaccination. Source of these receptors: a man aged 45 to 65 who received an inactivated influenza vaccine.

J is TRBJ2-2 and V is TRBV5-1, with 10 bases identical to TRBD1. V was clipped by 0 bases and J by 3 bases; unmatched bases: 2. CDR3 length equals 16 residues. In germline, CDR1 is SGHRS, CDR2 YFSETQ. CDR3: CASSLATGGHTGELFF. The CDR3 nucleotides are TGCGCCAGCAGCTTGGCGACAGGGGGCCACACCGGGGAGCTGTTTTTT.

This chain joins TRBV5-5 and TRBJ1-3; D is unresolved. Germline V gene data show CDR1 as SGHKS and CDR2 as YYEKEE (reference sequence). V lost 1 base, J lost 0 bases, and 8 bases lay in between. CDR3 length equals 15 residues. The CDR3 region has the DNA TGTGCCAGCAGCTTGATCGGGAGCTCTGGAAACACCATATATTTT. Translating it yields CASSLIGSSGNTIYF. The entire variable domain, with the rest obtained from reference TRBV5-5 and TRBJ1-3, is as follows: DAGVTQSPTHLIKTRGQQVTLRCSPISGHKSVSWYQQVLGQGPQFIFQYYEKEERGRGNFPDRFSARQFPNYSSELNVNALLLGDSALYLCASSLIGSSGNTIYFGEGSWLTVV.

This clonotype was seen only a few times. This chain's CDR3 is CASSLTLASETQYF. The CDR3, as DNA: TGTGCCAGCAGCTTAACTTTAGCGTCTGAGACCCAGTACTTC. The V and J genes are TRBV7-3 and TRBJ2-5, with D possibly matching TRBD2 (5 bases). In germline, CDR1 is SGHTA, CDR2 FQGTGA. Trimming shortened V by 0 bases and J by 5 bases, and 10 bases separated the two germline ends. The CDR3 has 14 residues.

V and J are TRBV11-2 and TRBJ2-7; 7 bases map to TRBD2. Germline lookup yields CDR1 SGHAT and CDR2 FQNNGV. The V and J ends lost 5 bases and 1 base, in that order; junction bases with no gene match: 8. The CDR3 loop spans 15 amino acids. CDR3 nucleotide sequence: TGTGCCAGCAGCCCACTAGCGATTGGGTCCTACGAGCAGTACTTC. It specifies CASSPLAIGSYEQYF.

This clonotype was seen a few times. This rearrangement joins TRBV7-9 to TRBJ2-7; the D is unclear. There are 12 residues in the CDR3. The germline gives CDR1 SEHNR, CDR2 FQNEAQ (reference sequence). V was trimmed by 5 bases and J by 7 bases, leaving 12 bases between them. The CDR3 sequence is CASSPGSNEQYF. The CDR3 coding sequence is TGTGCCAGCAGCCCCGGATCTAATGAGCAGTACTTC.

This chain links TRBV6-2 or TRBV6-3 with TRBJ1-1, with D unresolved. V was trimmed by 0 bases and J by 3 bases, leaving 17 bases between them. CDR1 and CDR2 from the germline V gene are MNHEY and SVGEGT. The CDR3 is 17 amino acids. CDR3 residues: CASSYSGFPTGDTEAFF. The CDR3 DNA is TGTGCCAGCAGTTACTCAGGGTTCCCCACCGGGGACACTGAAGCTTTCTTT.

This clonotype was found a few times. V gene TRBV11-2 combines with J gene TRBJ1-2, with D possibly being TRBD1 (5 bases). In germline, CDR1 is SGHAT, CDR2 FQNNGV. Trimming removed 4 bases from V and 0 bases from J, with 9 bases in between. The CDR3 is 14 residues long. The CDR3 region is CASSWGGSNYGYTF. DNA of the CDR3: TGTGCCAGCAGCTGGGGGGGGTCTAACTATGGCTACACCTTC.

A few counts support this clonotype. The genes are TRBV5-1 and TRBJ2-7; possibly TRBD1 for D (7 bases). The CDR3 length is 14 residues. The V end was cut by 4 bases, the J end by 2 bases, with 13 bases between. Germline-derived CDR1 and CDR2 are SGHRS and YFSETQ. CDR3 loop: CASSGQGGTYEQYF. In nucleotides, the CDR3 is TGCGCCAGCAGCGGGCAGGGGGGAACCTACGAGCAGTACTTC.

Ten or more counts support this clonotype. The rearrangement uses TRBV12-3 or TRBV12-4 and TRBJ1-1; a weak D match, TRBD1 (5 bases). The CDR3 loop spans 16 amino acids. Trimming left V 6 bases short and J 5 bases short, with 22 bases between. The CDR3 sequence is CASRVGGVGARTEAFF. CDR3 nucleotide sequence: TGTGCCAGCAGAGTTGGTGGGGTCGGGGCGCGGACTGAAGCTTTCTTT.

CDR3 in amino acids: CASSYPGGGDTEAFF. The CDR3 coding sequence is TGTGCCAGCAGCTACCCTGGGGGAGGGGACACTGAAGCTTTCTTT. The chain links TRBV28 to TRBJ1-1, with D possibly matching TRBD1 (5 bases). CDR3 length equals 15 residues. CDR1 MDHEN and CDR2 SYDVKM come from the germline V gene. The V end lost 6 bases, the J end lost 3 bases, and 17 bases lay between the germline ends.

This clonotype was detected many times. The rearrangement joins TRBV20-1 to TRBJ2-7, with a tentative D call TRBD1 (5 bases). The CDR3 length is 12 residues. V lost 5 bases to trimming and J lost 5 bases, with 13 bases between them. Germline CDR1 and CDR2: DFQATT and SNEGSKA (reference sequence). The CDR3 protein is CSARRGQDEQYF. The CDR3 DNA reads TGCAGTGCTCGTAGGGGCCAAGACGAGCAGTACTTC.

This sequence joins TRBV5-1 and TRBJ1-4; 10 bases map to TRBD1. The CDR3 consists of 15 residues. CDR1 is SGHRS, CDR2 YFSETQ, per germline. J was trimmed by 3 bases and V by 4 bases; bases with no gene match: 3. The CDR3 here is CASSGGQGSNEKLFF. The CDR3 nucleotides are TGCGCCAGCAGCGGGGGACAGGGGTCTAATGAAAAACTGTTTTTT.

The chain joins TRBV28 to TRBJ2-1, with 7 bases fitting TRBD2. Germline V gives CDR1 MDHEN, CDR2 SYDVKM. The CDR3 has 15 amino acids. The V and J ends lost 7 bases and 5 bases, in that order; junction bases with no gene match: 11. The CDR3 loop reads CASIKGSAGNNEQFF. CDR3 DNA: TGTGCCAGCATAAAAGGATCAGCGGGGAACAATGAGCAGTTCTTC.

DNA for the CDR3: TGTGCCAGCAGCTTAGCCCGCAGGGCGGAATCACCCCTCCACTTT. Amino acids: CASSLARRAESPLHF. J is TRBJ1-6 and V is TRBV7-9, with D possibly being TRBD1 (5 bases). CDR3 length: 15 amino acids. Trimming cost V 0 bases and J 10 bases, with 13 bases left between them. Germline V gives CDR1 SEHNR, CDR2 FQNEAQ (reference sequence).

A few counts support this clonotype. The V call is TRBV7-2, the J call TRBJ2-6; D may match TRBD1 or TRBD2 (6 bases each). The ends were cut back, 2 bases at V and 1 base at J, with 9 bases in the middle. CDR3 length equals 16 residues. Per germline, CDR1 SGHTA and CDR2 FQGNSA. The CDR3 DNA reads TGTGCCAGCAGCTTACAGGGGAGGTCTGGGGCCAACGTCCTGACTTTC. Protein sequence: CASSLQGRSGANVLTF.

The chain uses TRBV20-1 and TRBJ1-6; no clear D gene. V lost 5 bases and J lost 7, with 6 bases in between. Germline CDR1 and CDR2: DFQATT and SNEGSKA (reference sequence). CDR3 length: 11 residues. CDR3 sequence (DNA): TGCAGTGCTGGGCCAAATTCACCCCTCCACTTT. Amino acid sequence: CSAGPNSPLHF.

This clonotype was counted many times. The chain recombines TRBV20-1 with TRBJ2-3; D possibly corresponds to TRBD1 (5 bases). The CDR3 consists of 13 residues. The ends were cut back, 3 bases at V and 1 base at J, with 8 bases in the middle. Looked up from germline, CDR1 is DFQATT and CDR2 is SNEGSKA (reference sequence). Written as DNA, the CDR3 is TGCAGTGCTAGCCAGGGCCGCACAGATACGCAGTATTTT. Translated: CSASQGRTDTQYF.

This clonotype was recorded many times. The CDR3: CASTFGTGAGELFF. CDR3 sequence (DNA): TGTGCCAGCACCTTCGGGACAGGGGCCGGGGAGCTGTTTTTT. The rearrangement joins TRBV6-1 to TRBJ2-2; 10 nucleotides line up with TRBD1. Trimming removed 7 bases from V and 6 bases from J; junction bases left unmatched: 5. CDR1 and CDR2 from the germline V gene are MNHNS and SASEGT. The CDR3 is 14 residues long.

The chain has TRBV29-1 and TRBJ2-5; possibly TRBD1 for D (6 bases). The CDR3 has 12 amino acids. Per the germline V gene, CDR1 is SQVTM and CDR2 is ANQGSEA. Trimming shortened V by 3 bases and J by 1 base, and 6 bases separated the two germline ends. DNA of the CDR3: TGCAGCGTTGAGGACAGCCAAGAGACCCAGTACTTC. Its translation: CSVEDSQETQYF. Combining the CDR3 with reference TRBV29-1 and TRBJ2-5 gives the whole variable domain SAVISQKPSRDICQRGTSLTIQCQVDSQVTMMFWYRQQPGQSLTLIATANQGSEATYESGFVIDKFPISRPNLTFSTLTVSNMSPEDSSIYLCSVEDSQETQYFGPGTRLLVL.

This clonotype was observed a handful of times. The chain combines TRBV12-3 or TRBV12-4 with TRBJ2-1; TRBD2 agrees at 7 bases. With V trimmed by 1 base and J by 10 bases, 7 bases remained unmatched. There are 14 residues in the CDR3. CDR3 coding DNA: TGTGCCAGCAGTTTAGTTTCGCGGGGGTACGAGCAGTTCTTC. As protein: CASSLVSRGYEQFF.

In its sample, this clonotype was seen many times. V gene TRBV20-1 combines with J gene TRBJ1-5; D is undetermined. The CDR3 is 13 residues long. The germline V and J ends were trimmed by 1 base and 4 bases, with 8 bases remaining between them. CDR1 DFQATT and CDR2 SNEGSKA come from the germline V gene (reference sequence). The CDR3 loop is CSARVQMNQPQHF. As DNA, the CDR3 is TGCAGTGCTAGAGTACAGATGAATCAGCCCCAGCATTTT.

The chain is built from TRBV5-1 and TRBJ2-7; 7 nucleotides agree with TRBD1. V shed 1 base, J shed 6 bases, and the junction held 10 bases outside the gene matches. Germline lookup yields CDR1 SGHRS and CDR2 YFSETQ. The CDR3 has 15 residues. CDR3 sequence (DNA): TGCGCCAGCAGCTTGTACGTGGGGTCAGGGGGCGAGCAGTACTTC. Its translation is CASSLYVGSGGEQYF.

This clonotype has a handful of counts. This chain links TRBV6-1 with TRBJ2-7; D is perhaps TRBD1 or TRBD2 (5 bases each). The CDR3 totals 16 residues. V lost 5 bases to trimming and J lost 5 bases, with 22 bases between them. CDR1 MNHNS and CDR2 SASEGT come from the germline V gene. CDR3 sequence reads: CASSTPFGGKGDEQYF. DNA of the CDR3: TGTGCCAGCAGTACCCCCTTTGGGGGAAAGGGTGACGAGCAGTACTTC.

As DNA, the CDR3 is TGTGCCAGCAGTCAATCCACAGGGACCCCTTTGGTATTTGCTGCTGGCTACACCTTC. Translated, it gives CASSQSTGTPLVFAAGYTF. This chain uses TRBV27 with TRBJ1-2; TRBD1 might be the D (6 bases). Trimming took 5 bases from V and 7 from J, leaving 32 bases between them. CDR1 and CDR2 (germline): MNHEY, SMNVEV (reference sequence). The CDR3 covers 19 residues.

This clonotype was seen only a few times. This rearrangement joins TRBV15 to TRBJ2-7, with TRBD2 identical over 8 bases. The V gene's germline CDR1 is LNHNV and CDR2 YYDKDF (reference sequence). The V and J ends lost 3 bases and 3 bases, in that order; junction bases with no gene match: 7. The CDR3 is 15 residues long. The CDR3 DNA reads TGTGCCACCAGCAGGGGACTAGATGGTAGCTACGAGCAGTACTTC. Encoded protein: CATSRGLDGSYEQYF.

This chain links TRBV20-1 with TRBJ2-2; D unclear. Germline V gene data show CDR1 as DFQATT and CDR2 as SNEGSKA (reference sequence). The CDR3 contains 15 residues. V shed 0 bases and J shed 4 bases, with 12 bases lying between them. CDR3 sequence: CSARDLLLGTGELFF. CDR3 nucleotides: TGCAGTGCTAGAGATCTGCTCCTTGGCACCGGGGAGCTGTTTTTT.

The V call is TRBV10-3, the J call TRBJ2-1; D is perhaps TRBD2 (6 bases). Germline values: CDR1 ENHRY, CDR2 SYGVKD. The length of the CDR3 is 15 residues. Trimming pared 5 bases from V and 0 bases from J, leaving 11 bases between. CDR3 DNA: TGTGCCATCAGTCGTAGCGGCAGCTCCTACAATGAGCAGTTCTTC. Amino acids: CAISRSGSSYNEQFF.